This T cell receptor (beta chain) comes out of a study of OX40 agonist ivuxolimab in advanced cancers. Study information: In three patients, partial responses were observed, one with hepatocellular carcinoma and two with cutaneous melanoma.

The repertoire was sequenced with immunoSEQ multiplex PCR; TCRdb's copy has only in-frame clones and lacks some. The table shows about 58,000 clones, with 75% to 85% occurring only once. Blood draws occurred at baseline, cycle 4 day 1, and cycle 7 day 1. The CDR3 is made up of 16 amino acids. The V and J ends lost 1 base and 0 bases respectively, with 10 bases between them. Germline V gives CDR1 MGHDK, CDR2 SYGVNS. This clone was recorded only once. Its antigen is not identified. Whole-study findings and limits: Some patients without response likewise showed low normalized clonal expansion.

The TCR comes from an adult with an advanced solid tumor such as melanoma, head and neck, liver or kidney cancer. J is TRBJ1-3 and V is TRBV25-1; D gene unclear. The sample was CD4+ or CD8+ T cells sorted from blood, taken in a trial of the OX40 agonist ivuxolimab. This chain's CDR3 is CASSELSPFSGNTIYF. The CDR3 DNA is TGTGCCAGCAGTGAATTGTCGCCCTTCTCTGGAAACACCATATATTTT.